The entry below gives a single TCR beta chain sequence along with its context. Data came from immunoSEQ multiplex PCR; TCRdb stores just in-frame clones and leaves some out. The sample includes 200,000 to 300,000 clones, around 90% of them seen just once. The data are from a study of blood T cell repertoires in COVID-19. Trimming pared 4 bases from V and 6 bases from J, leaving 7 bases between. Germline values: CDR1 LNHDA, CDR2 SQIVND (reference sequence). The CDR3 sequence is 12 residues long. This receptor was taken from a woman in her thirties or forties with acute or convalescent COVID-19. The V gene is TRBV19, the J gene TRBJ1-5; possibly TRBD1 for D (5 bases). Sequencing input: peripheral blood. CDR3 loop: CASSRGVQPQHF. CDR3 DNA: TGTGCCAGTAGTAGGGGGGTTCAGCCCCAGCATTTT.